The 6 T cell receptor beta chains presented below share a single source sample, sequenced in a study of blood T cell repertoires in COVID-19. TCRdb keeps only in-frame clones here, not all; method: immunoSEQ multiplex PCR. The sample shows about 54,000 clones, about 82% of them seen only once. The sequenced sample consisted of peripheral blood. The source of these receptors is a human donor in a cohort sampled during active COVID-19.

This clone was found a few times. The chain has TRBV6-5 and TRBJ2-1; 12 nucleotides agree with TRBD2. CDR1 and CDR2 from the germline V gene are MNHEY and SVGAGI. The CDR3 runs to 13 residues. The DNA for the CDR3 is TGTGTCGGTGGACTAGCGGGAAACAATGAGCAGTTCTTC. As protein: CVGGLAGNNEQFF.

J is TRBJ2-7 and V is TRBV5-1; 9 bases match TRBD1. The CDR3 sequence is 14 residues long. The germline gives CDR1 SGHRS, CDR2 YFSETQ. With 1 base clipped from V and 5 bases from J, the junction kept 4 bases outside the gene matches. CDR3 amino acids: CASSLIQGANEQYF. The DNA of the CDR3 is TGCGCCAGCAGCTTGATACAGGGGGCTAACGAGCAGTACTTC.

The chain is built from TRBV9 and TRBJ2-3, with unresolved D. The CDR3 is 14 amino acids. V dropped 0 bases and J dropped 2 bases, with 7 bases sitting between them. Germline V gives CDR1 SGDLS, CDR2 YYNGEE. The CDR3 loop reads CASSVDWPTDTQYF. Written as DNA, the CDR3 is TGTGCCAGCAGCGTAGATTGGCCCACAGATACGCAGTATTTT. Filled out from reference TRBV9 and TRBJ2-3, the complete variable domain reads DSGVTQTPKHLITATGQRVTLRCSPRSGDLSVYWYQQSLDQGLQFLIQYYNGEERAKGNILERFSAQQFPDLHSELNLSSLELGDSALYFCASSVDWPTDTQYFGPGTRLTVL.

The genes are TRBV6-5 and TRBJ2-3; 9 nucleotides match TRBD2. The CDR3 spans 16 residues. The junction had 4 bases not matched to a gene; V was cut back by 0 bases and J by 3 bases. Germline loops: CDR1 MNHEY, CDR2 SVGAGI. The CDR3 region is CASSYSQSGGTDTQYF. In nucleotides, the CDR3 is TGTGCCAGCAGTTACTCGCAAAGCGGGGGGACAGATACGCAGTATTTT.

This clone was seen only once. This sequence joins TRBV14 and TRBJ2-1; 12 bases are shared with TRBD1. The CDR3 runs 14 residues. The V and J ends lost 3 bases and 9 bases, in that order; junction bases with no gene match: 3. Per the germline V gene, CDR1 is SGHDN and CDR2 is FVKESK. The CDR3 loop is CASSQGQGAIEQFF. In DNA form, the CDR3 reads TGTGCCAGCAGCCAGGGACAGGGGGCAATTGAGCAGTTCTTC.

The DNA of the CDR3 is TGTGCCAGCAGTTCGAAGCCCTATGGCTACACCTTC. Its protein is CASSSKPYGYTF. The V call is TRBV12-3 or TRBV12-4, the J call TRBJ1-2; D not resolved. CDR3 length: 12 residues. V lost 4 bases, J lost 4 bases, and 7 bases lay in between.